Sequencing of this T cell receptor (beta chain) was carried out in a study of identical twins. Unique molecular identifiers were present on the cDNA, which also gained a universal primer site by template switching. Via MiXCR, TCRdb re-called the 5' RACE reads, giving one row per CDR3 protein. The sample carries some 690,000 distinct CDR3 sequences, over 20% recorded once. This clonotype has a handful of counts. Between the trimmed V and J ends, which lost 8 bases and 1 base, there was a span of 11 bases. CDR3 length: 14 amino acids. Germline-derived CDR1 and CDR2 are SGHTA and FQGNSA. This same sample was also taken into another study, of T cells expressing NK-cell markers. That study adds: Evidence did not settle whether expanded NKG2C+ T cell clones targeted HCMV.

The receptor's source is a woman aged 18-29 years in good health. The rearrangement uses TRBV7-2 and TRBJ2-2; weak D call: TRBD2 (6 bases). Sequencing was done on a sample of PBMCs. CDR3 loop: CASRGRGNTGELFF. DNA for the CDR3: TGTGCCAGCCGAGGGCGGGGGAACACCGGGGAGCTGTTTTTT.